This T cell receptor (beta chain) was found in a study of a mutant IDH1 vaccine in newly diagnosed glioma. Study overall: Beginning 4-6 weeks after radiotherapy alone, or with temozolomide cycles, vaccination took place.

This CDR3 has 14 amino acids. Trimming cost V 4 bases and J 0 bases, with 11 bases left between them. CDR1 GTSNPN and CDR2 SVGIG come from the germline V gene (reference sequence). Time point specified: week 35, safety follow-up. All doses held 300 ug of mutant IDH1 20-mer peptide, with topical imiquimod. The vaccination schedule gave patients eight doses in weeks 1, 3, 5, 7, 11, 15, 19 and 23. The donor cohort comprised cases of new WHO grade 3 or 4 IDH1-mutant, ATRX-lost astrocytoma. As to this clone: The antigen is undetermined.

Data came from immunoSEQ multiplex PCR; TCRdb stores just in-frame clones and leaves some out. Here the sample spans some 29,000 clones, almost 80% being singletons. The TCR comes from a woman under 40 with glioma. Some clones in this sample may be carry-over from other donors' samples. This chain connects TRBV30 to TRBJ2-3; D remains unclear. Here the sequenced sample was PBMCs, taken from a glioma patient whose treatment included an IDH1 peptide vaccine. CDR3 region: CAWNKAFSTDTQYF. The CDR3 region has the DNA TGTGCCTGGAATAAAGCCTTTAGCACAGATACGCAGTATTTT.